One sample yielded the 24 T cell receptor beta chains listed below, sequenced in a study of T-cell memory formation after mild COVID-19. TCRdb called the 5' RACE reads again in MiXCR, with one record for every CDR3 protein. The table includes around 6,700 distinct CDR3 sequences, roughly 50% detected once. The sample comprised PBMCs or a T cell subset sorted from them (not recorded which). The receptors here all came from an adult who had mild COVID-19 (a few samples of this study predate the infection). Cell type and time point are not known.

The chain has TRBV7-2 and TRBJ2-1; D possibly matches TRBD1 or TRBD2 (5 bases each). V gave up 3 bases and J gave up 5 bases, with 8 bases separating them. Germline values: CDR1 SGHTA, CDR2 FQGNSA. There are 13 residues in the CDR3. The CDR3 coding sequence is TGTGCCAGCAGCTTTGTGGGGGACAATGAGCAGTTCTTC. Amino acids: CASSFVGDNEQFF.

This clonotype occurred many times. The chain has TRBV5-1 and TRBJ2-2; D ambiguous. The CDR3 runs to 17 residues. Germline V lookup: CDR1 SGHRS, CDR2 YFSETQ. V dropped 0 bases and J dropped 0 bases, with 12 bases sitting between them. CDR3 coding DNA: TGCGCCAGCAGCTTGGGATCCTGGGGATCGAACACCGGGGAGCTGTTTTTT. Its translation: CASSLGSWGSNTGELFF.

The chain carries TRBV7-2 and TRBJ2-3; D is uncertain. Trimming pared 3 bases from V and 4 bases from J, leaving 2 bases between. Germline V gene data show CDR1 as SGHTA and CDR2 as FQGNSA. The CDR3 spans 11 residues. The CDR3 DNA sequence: TGTGCCAGCAGCTTTTCAGATACGCAGTATTTT. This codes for CASSFSDTQYF.

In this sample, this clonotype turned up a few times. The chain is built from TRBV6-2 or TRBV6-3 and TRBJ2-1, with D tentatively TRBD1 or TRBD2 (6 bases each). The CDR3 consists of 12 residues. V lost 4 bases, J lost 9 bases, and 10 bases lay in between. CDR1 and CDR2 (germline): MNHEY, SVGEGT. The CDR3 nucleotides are TGTGCCAGCAGTTTATGGGGGGCTGAGCAGTTCTTC. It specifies CASSLWGAEQFF.

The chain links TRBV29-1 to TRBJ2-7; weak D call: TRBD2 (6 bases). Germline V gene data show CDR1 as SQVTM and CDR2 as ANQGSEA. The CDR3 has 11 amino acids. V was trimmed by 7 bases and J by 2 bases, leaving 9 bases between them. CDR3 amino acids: CSGGETYEQYF. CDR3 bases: TGCAGCGGCGGGGAGACCTACGAGCAGTACTTC.

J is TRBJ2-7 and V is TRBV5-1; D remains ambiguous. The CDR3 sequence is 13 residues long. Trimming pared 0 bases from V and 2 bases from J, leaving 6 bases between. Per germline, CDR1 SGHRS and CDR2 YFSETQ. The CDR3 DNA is TGCGCCAGCAGCTTGGGGTCTACCTACGAGCAGTACTTC. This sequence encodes CASSLGSTYEQYF.

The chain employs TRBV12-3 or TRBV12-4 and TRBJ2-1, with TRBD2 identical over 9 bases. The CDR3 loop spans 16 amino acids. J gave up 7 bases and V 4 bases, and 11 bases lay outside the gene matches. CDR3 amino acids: CASSSPSGAGWNEQFF. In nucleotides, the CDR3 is TGTGCCAGCAGTTCGCCTAGCGGGGCCGGGTGGAATGAGCAGTTCTTC.

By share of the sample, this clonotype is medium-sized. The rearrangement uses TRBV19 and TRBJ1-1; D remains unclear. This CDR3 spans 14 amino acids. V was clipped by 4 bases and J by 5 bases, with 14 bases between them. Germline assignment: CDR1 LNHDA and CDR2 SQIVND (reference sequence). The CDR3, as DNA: TGTGCCAGTAGTAGCCATACGGGGAGGACTGAAGCTTTCTTT. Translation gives CASSSHTGRTEAFF. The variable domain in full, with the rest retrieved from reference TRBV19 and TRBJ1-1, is DGGITQSPKYLFRKEGQNVTLSCEQNLNHDAMYWYRQDPGQGLRLIYYSQIVNDFQKGDIAEGYSVSREKKESFPLTVTSAQKNPTAFYLCASSSHTGRTEAFFGQGTRLTVV.

The DNA of the CDR3 is TGTGCCTGGAGTCCGCCGGACAGGTGGGCCTACAATGAGCAGTTCTTC. Translated, it gives CAWSPPDRWAYNEQFF. The chain employs TRBV30 and TRBJ2-1; 7 bases match TRBD1. V shed 2 bases and J 2 bases; nucleotides not matched to a gene: 9. This CDR3 spans 16 amino acids. The V gene's germline CDR1 is GTSNPN and CDR2 SVGIG (reference sequence).

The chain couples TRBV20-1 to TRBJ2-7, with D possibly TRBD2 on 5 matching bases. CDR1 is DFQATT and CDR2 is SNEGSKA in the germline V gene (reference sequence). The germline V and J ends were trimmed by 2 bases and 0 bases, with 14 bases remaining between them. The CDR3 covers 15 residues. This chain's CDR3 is CSARPGLLSSYEQYF. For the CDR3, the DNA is TGCAGTGCTAGACCCGGACTGTTGAGCTCCTACGAGCAGTACTTC.

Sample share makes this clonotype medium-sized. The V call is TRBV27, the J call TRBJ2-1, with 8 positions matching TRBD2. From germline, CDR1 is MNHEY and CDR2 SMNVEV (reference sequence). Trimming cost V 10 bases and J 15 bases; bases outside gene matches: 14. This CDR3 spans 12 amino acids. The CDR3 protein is CATGTRGGGRFF. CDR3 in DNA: TGTGCCACCGGGACTAGAGGGGGGGGTCGGTTCTTC.

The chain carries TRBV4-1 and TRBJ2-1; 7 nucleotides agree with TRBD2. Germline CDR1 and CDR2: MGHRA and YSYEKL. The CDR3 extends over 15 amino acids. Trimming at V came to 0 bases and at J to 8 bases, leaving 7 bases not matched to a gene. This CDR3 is CASSQDLQRGYEQFF. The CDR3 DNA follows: TGCGCCAGCAGCCAAGATCTCCAGCGGGGATATGAGCAGTTCTTC.

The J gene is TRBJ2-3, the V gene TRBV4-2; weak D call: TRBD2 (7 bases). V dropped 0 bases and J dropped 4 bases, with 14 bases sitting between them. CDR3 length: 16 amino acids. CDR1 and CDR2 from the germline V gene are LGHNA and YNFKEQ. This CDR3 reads CASSQEGGGLPDTQYF. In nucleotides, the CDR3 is TGTGCCAGCAGCCAAGAGGGCGGGGGCCTTCCAGATACGCAGTATTTT.

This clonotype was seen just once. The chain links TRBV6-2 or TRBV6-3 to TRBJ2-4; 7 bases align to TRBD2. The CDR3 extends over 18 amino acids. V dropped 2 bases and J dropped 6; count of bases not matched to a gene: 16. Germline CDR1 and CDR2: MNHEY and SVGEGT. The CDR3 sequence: CASSYLRKGERGGNIQYF. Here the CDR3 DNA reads TGTGCCAGCAGTTACCTCCGAAAAGGGGAGCGGGGTGGAAACATTCAGTACTTC.

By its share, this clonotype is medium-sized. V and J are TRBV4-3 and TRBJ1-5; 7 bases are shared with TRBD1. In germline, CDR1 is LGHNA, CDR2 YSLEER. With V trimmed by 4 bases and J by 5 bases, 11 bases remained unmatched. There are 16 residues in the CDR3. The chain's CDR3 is CASSRSAWDSDQPQHF. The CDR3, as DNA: TGCGCCAGCAGCCGTTCAGCGTGGGACAGCGATCAGCCCCAGCATTTT.

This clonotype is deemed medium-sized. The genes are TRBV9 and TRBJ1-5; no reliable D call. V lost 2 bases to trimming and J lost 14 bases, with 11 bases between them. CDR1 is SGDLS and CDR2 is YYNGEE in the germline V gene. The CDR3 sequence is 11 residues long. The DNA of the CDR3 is TGTGCCAGCAGCGTGGGAGGAGGCGAGCATTTT. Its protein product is CASSVGGGEHF. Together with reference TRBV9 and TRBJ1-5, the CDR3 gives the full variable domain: DSGVTQTPKHLITATGQRVTLRCSPRSGDLSVYWYQQSLDQGLQFLIQYYNGEERAKGNILERFSAQQFPDLHSELNLSSLELGDSALYFCASSVGGGEHFGDGTRLSIL.

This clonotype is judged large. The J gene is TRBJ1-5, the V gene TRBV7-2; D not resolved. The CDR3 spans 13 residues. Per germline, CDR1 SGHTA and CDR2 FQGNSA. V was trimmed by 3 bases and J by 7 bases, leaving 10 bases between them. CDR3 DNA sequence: TGTGCCAGCAGCTTCGACATGGGGCAGCCCCAGCATTTT. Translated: CASSFDMGQPQHF.

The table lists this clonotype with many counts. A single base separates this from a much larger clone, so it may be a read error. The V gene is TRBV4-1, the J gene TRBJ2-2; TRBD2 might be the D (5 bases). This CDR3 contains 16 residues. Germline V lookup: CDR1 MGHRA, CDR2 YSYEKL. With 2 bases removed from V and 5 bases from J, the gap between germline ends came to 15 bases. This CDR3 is CASSQPLSGGTGELFF. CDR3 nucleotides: TGCGCCAGCAGCCAACCACTCTCCGGAGGAACCGGGGAGCTGTTTTTT.

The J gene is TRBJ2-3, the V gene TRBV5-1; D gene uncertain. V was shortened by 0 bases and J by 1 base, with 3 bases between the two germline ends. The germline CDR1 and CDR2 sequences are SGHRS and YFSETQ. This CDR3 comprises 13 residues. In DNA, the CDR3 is TGCGCCAGCAGCTTGGGGGGCACAGATACGCAGTATTTT. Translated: CASSLGGTDTQYF.

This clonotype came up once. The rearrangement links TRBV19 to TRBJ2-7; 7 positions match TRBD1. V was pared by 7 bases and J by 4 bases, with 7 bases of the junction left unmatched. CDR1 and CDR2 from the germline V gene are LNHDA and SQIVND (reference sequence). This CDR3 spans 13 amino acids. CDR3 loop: CASNMGTAYEQYF. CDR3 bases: TGTGCCAGTAATATGGGGACAGCATACGAGCAGTACTTC. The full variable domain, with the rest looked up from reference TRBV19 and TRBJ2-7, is DGGITQSPKYLFRKEGQNVTLSCEQNLNHDAMYWYRQDPGQGLRLIYYSQIVNDFQKGDIAEGYSVSREKKESFPLTVTSAQKNPTAFYLCASNMGTAYEQYFGPGTRLTVT.

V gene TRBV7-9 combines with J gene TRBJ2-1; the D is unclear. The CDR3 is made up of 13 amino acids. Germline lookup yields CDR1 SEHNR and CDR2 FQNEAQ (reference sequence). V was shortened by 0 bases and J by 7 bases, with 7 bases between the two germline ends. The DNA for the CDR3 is TGTGCCAGCAGCTTAGCGAGAATTAATGAGCAGTTCTTC. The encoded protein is CASSLARINEQFF. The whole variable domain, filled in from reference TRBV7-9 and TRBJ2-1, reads DTGVSQNPRHKITKRGQNVTFRCDPISEHNRLYWYRQTLGQGPEFLTYFQNEAQLEKSRLLSDRFSAERPKGSFSTLEIQRTEQGDSAMYLCASSLARINEQFFGPGTRLTVL.

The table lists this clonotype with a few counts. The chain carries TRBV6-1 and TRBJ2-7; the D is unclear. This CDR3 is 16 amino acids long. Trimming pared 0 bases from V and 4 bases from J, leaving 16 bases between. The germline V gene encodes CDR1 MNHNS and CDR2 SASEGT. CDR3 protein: CASSEAPPPLGYEQYF. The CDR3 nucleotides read TGTGCCAGCAGTGAAGCTCCCCCGCCTCTCGGTTACGAGCAGTACTTC.

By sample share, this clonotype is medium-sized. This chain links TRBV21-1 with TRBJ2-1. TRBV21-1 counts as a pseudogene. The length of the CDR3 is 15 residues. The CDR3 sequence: CASSKDPGPYNEQFF. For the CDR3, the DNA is TGTGCCAGCAGCAAAGACCCCGGCCCCTACAATGAGCAGTTCTTC.

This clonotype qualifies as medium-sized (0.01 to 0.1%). The CDR3 region has the DNA TGTGCCAGCAGGCGGACAGTTCTGGGTAATGAAAAACTGTTTTTT. It specifies CASRRTVLGNEKLFF. This chain links TRBV7-9 with TRBJ1-4; TRBD1 is a possible D gene (6 bases). Germline V gives CDR1 SEHNR, CDR2 FQNEAQ (reference sequence). V lost 6 bases, J lost 4 bases, and 15 bases lay in between. This CDR3 region has 15 residues.